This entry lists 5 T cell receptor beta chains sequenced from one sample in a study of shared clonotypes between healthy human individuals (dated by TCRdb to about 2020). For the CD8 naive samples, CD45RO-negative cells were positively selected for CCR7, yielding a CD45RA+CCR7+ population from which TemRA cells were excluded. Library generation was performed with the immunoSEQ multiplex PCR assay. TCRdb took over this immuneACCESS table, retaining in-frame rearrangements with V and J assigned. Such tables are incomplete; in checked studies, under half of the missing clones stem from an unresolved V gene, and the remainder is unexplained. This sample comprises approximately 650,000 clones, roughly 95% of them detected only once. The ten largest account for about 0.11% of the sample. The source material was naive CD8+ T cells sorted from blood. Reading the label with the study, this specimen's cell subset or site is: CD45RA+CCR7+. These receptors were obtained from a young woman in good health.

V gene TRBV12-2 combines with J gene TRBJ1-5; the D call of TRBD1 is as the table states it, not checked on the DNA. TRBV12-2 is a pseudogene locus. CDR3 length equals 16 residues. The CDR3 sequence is CASRRPQGKGNQPQHF. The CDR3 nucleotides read TGTGCAAGTCGCCGACCACAGGGGAAGGGGAATCAGCCCCAGCATTTT.

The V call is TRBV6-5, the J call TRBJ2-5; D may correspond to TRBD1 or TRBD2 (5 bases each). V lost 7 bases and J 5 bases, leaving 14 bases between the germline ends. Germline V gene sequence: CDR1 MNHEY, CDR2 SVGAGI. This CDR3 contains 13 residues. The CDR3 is CASTSSGLETQYF. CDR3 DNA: TGTGCCAGCACCTCCTCGGGGCTGGAGACCCAGTACTTC.

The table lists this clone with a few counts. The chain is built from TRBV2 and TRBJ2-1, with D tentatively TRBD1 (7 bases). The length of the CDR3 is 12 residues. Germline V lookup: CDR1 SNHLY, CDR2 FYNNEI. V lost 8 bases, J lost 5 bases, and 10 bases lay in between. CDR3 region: CASAGQNNEQFF. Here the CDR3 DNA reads TGTGCCAGCGCGGGACAGAACAATGAGCAGTTCTTC.

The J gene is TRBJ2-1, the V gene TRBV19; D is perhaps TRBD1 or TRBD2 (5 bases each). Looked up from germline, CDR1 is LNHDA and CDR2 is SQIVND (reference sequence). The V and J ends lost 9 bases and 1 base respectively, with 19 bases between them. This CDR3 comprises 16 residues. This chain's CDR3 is CASRQSGTTSYNEQFF. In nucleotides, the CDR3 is TGTGCCAGCAGACAATCCGGGACCACTTCCTACAATGAGCAGTTCTTC.

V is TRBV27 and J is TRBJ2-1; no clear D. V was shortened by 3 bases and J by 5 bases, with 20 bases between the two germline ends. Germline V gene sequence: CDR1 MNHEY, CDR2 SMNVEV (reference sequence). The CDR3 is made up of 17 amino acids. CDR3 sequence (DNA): TGTGCCAGCAGTTTGGACCGCGAGAAAAGTATAGACAATGAGCAGTTCTTC. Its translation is CASSLDREKSIDNEQFF.